A selection of T cell receptor beta chains follows, all from one sample in a study of blood T cell repertoires in COVID-19. Assay used: immunoSEQ multiplex PCR; TCRdb lists only in-frame clones, some missing. In the table there are about 140,000 clones, 65% to 90% of which are singletons. Material for sequencing was peripheral blood. These receptors were taken from a man between 60 and 70 years old with active or convalescent COVID-19. Both conserved end residues are part of each CDR3. A D gene is named only where the DNA matches it firmly. Clone size appears in some rows only: once, few, many, or a class for an expanded clone.

V: TRBV7-2
J: TRBJ2-7
D: .
size: .
CDR3: CASSLAKQGAYEQYF
DNA: TGTGCCAGCAGCTTAGCGAAACAGGGAGCCTACGAGCAGTACTTC

V: TRBV6-1
J: TRBJ1-6
D: .
size: .
CDR3: CASSDFNRDSYNSPLHF
DNA: TGTGCCAGCAGTGACTTCAACAGGGACTCCTATAATTCACCCCTCCACTTT

V: TRBV5-1
J: TRBJ2-2
D: TRBD1
size: .
CDR3: CASSTGQAIGGTGELFF
DNA: TGCGCCAGCAGCACGGGACAGGCTATCGGAGGCACCGGGGAGCTGTTTTTT

V: TRBV7-2
J: TRBJ1-2
D: .
size: .
CDR3: CASSLASNYGYTF
DNA: TGTGCCAGCAGCTTAGCGAGTAACTATGGCTACACCTTC

V: TRBV3-1/TRBV3-2
J: TRBJ2-3
D: .
size: .
CDR3: CASSQGDSLYTDTQYF
DNA: TGTGCCAGCAGCCAAGGCGACAGCCTTTACACAGATACGCAGTATTTT

V: TRBV6-5
J: TRBJ1-1
D: .
size: .
CDR3: CASIERGNTEAFF
DNA: TGTGCCAGCATCGAACGGGGGAACACTGAAGCTTTCTTT

V: TRBV27
J: TRBJ1-2
D: TRBD1
size: .
CDR3: CASSLSSPGGNYGYTF
DNA: TGTGCCAGCAGTTTATCGAGTCCAGGGGGAAACTATGGCTACACCTTC

V: TRBV7-2
J: TRBJ2-5
D: TRBD1
size: .
CDR3: CASSWTGRETQYF
DNA: TGTGCCAGCAGCTGGACAGGTCGAGAGACCCAGTACTTC

V: TRBV24-1
J: TRBJ1-1
D: .
size: .
CDR3: CATSDRGSLGAFF
DNA: TGTGCCACCAGTGATCGGGGTAGTTTAGGGGCTTTCTTT

V: TRBV7-9
J: TRBJ1-4
D: TRBD1
size: .
CDR3: CASSLSDRGFPTNEKLFF
DNA: TGTGCCAGCAGCTTATCCGACAGGGGGTTCCCAACTAATGAAAAACTGTTTTTT

V: TRBV11-3
J: TRBJ1-2
D: TRBD1
size: .
CDR3: CASSHQDRGGGYTF
DNA: TGTGCCAGCAGCCATCAGGACAGGGGCGGGGGCTACACCTTC

V: TRBV2
J: TRBJ1-5
D: .
size: .
CDR3: CASSENTRSNQPQHF
DNA: TGTGCCAGCAGCGAGAATACCCGGAGCAATCAGCCCCAGCATTTT

V: TRBV7-8
J: TRBJ2-3
D: TRBD2
size: .
CDR3: CASTSGLAADTQYF
DNA: TGTGCCAGCACCTCCGGACTAGCTGCAGATACGCAGTATTTT

V: TRBV11-3
J: TRBJ2-3
D: TRBD1
size: .
CDR3: CASSFPGGRQYF
DNA: TGTGCCAGCAGCTTCCCAGGGGGCAGGCAGTATTTT

V: TRBV4-3
J: TRBJ1-1
D: .
size: .
CDR3: CASSQEGGMNTEAFF
DNA: TGCGCCAGCAGCCAAGAGGGGGGGATGAACACTGAAGCTTTCTTT

V: TRBV19
J: TRBJ2-2
D: .
size: .
CDR3: CASSIGVTGELFF
DNA: TGTGCCAGTAGTATCGGGGTCACCGGGGAGCTGTTTTTT

V: TRBV24-1
J: TRBJ2-3
D: TRBD2
size: .
CDR3: CATARAGATDTQYF
DNA: TGTGCCACCGCCAGAGCGGGAGCTACAGATACGCAGTATTTT

V: TRBV2
J: TRBJ2-2
D: .
size: .
CDR3: CASSDGNTGELFF
DNA: TGTGCCAGCAGTGACGGGAACACCGGGGAGCTGTTTTTT

V: TRBV7-2
J: TRBJ2-1
D: TRBD2
size: .
CDR3: CASSSSGGTTYNEQFF
DNA: TGTGCCAGCAGCTCATCGGGAGGGACCACCTACAATGAGCAGTTCTTC

V: TRBV12-5
J: TRBJ1-3
D: .
size: .
CDR3: CASGITVSGNTIYF
DNA: TGTGCTAGTGGTATCACAGTCTCTGGAAACACCATATATTTT

V: TRBV7-6
J: TRBJ2-2
D: .
size: .
CDR3: CASSLLGLNTGELFF
DNA: TGTGCCAGCAGCTTACTGGGGCTGAACACCGGGGAGCTGTTTTTT

V: TRBV18
J: TRBJ2-3
D: TRBD2
size: .
CDR3: CASSLLAGATTDTQYF
DNA: TGTGCCAGCTCACTTCTAGCGGGGGCCACTACAGATACGCAGTATTTT

V: TRBV11-2
J: TRBJ1-1
D: .
size: .
CDR3: CASSSSLGGNTEAFF
DNA: TGTGCCAGCAGCTCAAGTCTCGGGGGGAACACTGAAGCTTTCTTT

V: TRBV20-1
J: TRBJ1-1
D: .
size: .
CDR3: CSARVDAEAFF
DNA: TGCAGTGCTAGAGTAGATGCTGAAGCTTTCTTT

V: TRBV12-3/TRBV12-4
J: TRBJ1-5
D: .
size: .
CDR3: CATGPGGNQPQHF
DNA: TGTGCCACAGGCCCCGGGGGCAATCAGCCCCAGCATTTT

V: TRBV11-3
J: TRBJ2-7
D: .
size: .
CDR3: CASSLSGKGEQYF
DNA: TGTGCCAGCAGCTTGTCAGGGAAGGGCGAGCAGTACTTC

V: TRBV4-3
J: TRBJ1-2
D: TRBD1
size: .
CDR3: CASSYGQENNYGYTF
DNA: TGCGCCAGCAGCTACGGACAGGAGAATAACTATGGCTACACCTTC

V: TRBV6-5
J: TRBJ1-1
D: TRBD1
size: .
CDR3: CASQTGFRTEAFF
DNA: TGTGCCAGCCAGACAGGGTTTAGGACTGAAGCTTTCTTT

V: TRBV11-3
J: TRBJ1-4
D: .
size: .
CDR3: CASSPRRPDSLNEKLFF
DNA: TGTGCCAGCAGCCCGAGAAGACCGGACAGCCTTAATGAAAAACTGTTTTTT

V: TRBV10-3
J: TRBJ1-1
D: TRBD1
size: .
CDR3: CAISDRGQGAEAFF
DNA: TGTGCCATCAGTGACAGGGGGCAAGGGGCTGAAGCTTTCTTT

V: TRBV24-1
J: TRBJ2-5
D: .
size: .
CDR3: CATSEGGAPLQETQYF
DNA: TGTGCCACCAGTGAAGGGGGGGCCCCTCTACAAGAGACCCAGTACTTC

V: TRBV2
J: TRBJ2-2
D: .
size: few
CDR3: CASKRQVLTGELFF
DNA: TGTGCCAGCAAGCGACAGGTCCTCACCGGGGAGCTGTTTTTT

V: TRBV30
J: TRBJ2-2
D: .
size: once
CDR3: CAWSVRGKRYPGELFF
DNA: TGTGCCTGGAGTGTTCGGGGAAAAAGGTACCCCGGGGAGCTGTTTTTT

V: TRBV14
J: TRBJ2-7
D: TRBD1
size: .
CDR3: CASSQENRGEQYF
DNA: TGTGCCAGCAGCCAAGAAAACAGGGGCGAGCAGTACTTC

V: TRBV2
J: TRBJ1-4
D: .
size: .
CDR3: CASRGGFSFATNEKLFF
DNA: TGTGCCAGCAGGGGGGGGTTTTCCTTTGCAACTAATGAAAAACTGTTTTTT

V: TRBV10-1
J: TRBJ2-1
D: TRBD2
size: .
CDR3: CASSPGAGPIAGSTYNEQFF
DNA: TGCGCCAGCAGTCCGGGGGCCGGACCGATAGCGGGAAGCACATACAATGAGCAGTTCTTC

V: TRBV19
J: TRBJ1-5
D: .
size: .
CDR3: CASSLRNQPQHF
DNA: TGTGCCAGTAGTCTACGTAATCAGCCCCAGCATTTT

V: TRBV7-2
J: TRBJ1-2
D: .
size: .
CDR3: CASSLDRAGYTF
DNA: TGTGCCAGCAGCTTAGACAGGGCCGGCTACACCTTC

V: TRBV7-6
J: TRBJ1-4
D: .
size: .
CDR3: CASSGWGEGNEKLFF
DNA: TGTGCCAGCAGCGGGTGGGGGGAAGGTAATGAAAAACTGTTTTTT

V: TRBV6-2/TRBV6-3
J: TRBJ1-5
D: .
size: .
CDR3: CASSWGSVGIQPQHF
DNA: TGTGCCAGCAGTTGGGGCTCGGTGGGAATTCAGCCCCAGCATTTT

V: TRBV5-1
J: TRBJ1-3
D: .
size: .
CDR3: CASSLEGWSSGNTIYF
DNA: TGCGCCAGCAGCTTGGAAGGTTGGAGCTCTGGAAACACCATATATTTT

V: TRBV19
J: TRBJ1-2
D: TRBD1
size: .
CDR3: CASSTWTGARRGGYTF
DNA: TGTGCCAGTAGTACTTGGACAGGGGCCCGCCGGGGTGGCTACACCTTC

V: TRBV9
J: TRBJ2-3
D: TRBD2
size: .
CDR3: CASSGPGLHTDTQYF
DNA: TGTGCCAGCAGCGGGCCGGGACTACACACAGATACGCAGTATTTT